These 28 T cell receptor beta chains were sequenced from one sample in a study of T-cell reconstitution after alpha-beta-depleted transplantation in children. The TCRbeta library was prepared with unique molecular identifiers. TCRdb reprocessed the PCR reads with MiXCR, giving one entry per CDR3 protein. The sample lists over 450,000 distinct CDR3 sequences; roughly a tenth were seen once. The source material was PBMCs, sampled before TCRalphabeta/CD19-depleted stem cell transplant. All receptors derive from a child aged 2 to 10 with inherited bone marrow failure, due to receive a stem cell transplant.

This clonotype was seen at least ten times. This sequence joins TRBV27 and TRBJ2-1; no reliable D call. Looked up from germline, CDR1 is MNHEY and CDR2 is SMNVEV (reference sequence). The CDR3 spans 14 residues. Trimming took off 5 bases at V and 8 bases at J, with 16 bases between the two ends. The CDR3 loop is CASSHAIGVDEQFF. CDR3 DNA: TGTGCCAGCAGTCATGCAATAGGTGTCGATGAGCAGTTCTTC.

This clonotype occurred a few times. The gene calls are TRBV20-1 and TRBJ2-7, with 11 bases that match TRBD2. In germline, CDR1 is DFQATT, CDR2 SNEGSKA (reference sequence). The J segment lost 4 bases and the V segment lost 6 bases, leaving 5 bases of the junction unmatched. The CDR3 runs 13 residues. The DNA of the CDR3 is TGCAGTGCAATCGGGACTAGCGGTTACGAGCAGTACTTC. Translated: CSAIGTSGYEQYF.

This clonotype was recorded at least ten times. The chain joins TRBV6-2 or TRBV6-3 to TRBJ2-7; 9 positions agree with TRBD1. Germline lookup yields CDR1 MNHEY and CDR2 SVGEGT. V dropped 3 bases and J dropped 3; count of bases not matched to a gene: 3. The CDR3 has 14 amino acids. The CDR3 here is CASSYGDRVYEQYF. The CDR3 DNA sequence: TGTGCCAGCAGTTATGGGGACAGGGTCTACGAGCAGTACTTC.

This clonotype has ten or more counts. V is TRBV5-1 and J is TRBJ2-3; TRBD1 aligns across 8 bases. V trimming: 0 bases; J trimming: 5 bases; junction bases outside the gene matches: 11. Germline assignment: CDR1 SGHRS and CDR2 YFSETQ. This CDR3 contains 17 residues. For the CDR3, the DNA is TGCGCCAGCAGCTTGGGCCTTCAGACAGGGGCGGGAGATACGCAGTATTTT. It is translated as CASSLGLQTGAGDTQYF.

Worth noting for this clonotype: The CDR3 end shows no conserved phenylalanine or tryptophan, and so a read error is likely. CDR3 amino acids: CAISLRLAGANEQFL. The CDR3 coding sequence is TGTGCCATCAGCCTTAGACTAGCGGGAGCCAATGAGCAGTTCTTA. V and J are TRBV10-3 and TRBJ2-1; 12 bases match TRBD2. Looked up from germline, CDR1 is ENHRY and CDR2 is SYGVKD. The CDR3 spans 15 residues. The V gene end was trimmed by 6 bases and the J gene end by 6 bases; junction bases not matched to a gene: 6.

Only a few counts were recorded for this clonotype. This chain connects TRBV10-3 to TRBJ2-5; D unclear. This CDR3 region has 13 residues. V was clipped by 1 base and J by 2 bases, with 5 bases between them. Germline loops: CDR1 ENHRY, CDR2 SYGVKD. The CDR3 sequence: CAISEFRQETQYF. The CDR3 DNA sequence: TGTGCCATCAGTGAGTTTCGACAAGAGACCCAGTACTTC.

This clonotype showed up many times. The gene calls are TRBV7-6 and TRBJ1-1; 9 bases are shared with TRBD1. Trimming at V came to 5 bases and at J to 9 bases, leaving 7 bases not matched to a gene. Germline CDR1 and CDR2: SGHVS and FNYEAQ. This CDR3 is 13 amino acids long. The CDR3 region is CASSHTGGSKAFF. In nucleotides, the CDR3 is TGTGCCAGCAGCCATACAGGGGGCTCGAAAGCTTTCTTT.

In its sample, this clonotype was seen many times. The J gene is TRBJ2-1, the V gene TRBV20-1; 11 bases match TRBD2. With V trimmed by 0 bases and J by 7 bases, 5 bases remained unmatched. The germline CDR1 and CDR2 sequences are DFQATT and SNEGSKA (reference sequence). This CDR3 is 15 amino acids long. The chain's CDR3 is CSAREPLAGVNEQFF. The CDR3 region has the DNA TGCAGTGCTAGAGAGCCACTAGCGGGAGTGAATGAGCAGTTCTTC.

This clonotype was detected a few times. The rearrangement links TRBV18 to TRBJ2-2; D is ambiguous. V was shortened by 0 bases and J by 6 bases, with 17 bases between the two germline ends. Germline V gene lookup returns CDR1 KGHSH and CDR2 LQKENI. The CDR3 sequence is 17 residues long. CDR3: CASSPPGRNQIAGELFF. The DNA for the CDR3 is TGTGCCAGCTCACCACCAGGGCGCAATCAGATCGCCGGGGAGCTGTTTTTT.

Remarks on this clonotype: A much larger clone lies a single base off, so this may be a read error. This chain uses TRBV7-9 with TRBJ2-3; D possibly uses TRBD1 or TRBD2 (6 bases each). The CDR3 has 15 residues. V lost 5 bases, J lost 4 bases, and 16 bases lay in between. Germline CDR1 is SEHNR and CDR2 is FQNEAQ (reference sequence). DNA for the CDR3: TGTGCCAGCAGCCCATGGGGGGCTCACGCAGATACGCAGTATTTT. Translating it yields CASSPWGAHADTQYF.

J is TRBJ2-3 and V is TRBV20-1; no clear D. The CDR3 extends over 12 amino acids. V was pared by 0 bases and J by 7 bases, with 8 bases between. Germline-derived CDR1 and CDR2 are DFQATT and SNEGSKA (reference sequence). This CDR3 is CSAREGGYTQYF. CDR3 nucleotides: TGCAGTGCTAGAGAAGGTGGATATACGCAGTATTTT.

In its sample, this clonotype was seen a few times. The CDR3: CASSPIPGGNQPQHF. In DNA, the CDR3 is TGTGCCAGCAGCCCAATTCCGGGGGGCAATCAGCCCCAGCATTTT. V usage is TRBV12-3 or TRBV12-4 and J usage is TRBJ1-5, with D perhaps TRBD1 (5 bases). The CDR3 spans 15 residues. V was trimmed by 6 bases and J by 2 bases, leaving 14 bases between them.

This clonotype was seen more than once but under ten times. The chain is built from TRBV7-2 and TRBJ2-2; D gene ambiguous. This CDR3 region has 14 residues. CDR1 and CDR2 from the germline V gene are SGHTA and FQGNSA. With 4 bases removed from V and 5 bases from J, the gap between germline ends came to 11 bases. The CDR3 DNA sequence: TGTGCCAGCAGCTCCCCGTTCTCGACCGGGGAGCTGTTTTTT. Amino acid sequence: CASSSPFSTGELFF.

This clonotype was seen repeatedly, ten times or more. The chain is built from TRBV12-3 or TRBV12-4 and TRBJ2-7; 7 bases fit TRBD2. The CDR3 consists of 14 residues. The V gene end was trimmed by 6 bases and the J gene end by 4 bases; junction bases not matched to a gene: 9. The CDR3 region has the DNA TGTGCCAGCAGCCACGGGGCTAGCGGATACGAGCAGTACTTC. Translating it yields CASSHGASGYEQYF.

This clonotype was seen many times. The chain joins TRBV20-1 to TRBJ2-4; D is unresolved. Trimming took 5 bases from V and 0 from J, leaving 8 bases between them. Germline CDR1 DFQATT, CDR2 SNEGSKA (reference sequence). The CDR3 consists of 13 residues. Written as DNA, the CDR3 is TGCAGTGCTCCATCCCTAGCCAAAAACATTCAGTACTTC. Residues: CSAPSLAKNIQYF.

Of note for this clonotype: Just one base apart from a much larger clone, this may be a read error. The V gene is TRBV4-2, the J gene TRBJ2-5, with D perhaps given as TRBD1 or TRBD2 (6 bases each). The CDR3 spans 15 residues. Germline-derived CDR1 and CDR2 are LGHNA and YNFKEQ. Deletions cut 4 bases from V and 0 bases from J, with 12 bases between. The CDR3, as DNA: TGTGCCAGCAGCCGAAGAGGGGGGAACCAAGAGACCCAGTACTTC. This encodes CASSRRGGNQETQYF.

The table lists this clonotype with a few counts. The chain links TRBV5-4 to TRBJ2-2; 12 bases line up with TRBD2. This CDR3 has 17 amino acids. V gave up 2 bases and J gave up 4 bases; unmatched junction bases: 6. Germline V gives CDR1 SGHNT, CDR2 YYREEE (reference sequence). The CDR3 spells CASSLELAGGLTGELFF. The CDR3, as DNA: TGTGCCAGCAGCTTAGAGCTAGCGGGAGGGCTCACCGGGGAGCTGTTTTTT. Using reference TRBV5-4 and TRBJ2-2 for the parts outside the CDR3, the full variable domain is ETGVTQSPTHLIKTRGQQVTLRCSSQSGHNTVSWYQQALGQGPQFIFQYYREEENGRGNFPPRFSGLQFPNYSSELNVNALELDDSALYLCASSLELAGGLTGELFFGEGSRLTVL.

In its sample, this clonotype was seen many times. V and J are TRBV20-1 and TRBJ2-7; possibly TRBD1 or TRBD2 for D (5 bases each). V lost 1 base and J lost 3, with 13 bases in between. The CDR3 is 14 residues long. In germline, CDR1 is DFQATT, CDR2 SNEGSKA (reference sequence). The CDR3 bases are TGCAGTGCTAGAGGGGGCTGGCGGGTCTACGAGCAGTACTTC. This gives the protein CSARGGWRVYEQYF.

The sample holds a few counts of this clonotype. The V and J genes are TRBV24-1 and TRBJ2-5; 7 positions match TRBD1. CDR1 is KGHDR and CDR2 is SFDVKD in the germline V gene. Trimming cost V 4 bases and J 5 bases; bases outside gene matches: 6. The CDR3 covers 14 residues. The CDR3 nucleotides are TGTGCCACCAGTGACCCAGGGGGTCGCGAGACCCAGTACTTC. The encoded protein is CATSDPGGRETQYF.

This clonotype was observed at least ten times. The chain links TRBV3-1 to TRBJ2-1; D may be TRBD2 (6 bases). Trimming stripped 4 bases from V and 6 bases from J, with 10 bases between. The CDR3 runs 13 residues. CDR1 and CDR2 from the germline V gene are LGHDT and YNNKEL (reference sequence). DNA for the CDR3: TGTGCCAGCAGCCTGGACTACGGCAATGAGCAGTTCTTC. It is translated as CASSLDYGNEQFF.

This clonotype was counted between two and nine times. CDR3 sequence: CASSITGVGTEAFF. CDR3 in DNA: TGTGCCAGTAGTATTACGGGGGTAGGCACTGAAGCTTTCTTT. V usage is TRBV19 and J usage is TRBJ1-1; TRBD1 might be the D (5 bases). The CDR3 contains 14 residues. With 3 bases removed from V and 4 bases from J, the gap between germline ends came to 12 bases. Germline loops: CDR1 LNHDA, CDR2 SQIVND (reference sequence).

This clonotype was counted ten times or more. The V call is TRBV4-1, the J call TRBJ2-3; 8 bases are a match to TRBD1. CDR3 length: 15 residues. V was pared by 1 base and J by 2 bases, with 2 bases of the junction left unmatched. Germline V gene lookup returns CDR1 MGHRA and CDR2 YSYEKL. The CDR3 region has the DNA TGCGCCAGCAGCCAAGTACAGGGGGACACAGATACGCAGTATTTT. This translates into CASSQVQGDTDTQYF.

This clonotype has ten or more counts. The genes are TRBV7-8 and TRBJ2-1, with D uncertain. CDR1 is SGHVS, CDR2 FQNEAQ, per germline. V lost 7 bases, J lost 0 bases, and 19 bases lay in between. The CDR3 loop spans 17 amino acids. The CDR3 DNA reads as TGTGCCAGCATGGAACAAATCTTTAGTAGCTCCTACAATGAGCAGTTCTTC. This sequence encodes CASMEQIFSSSYNEQFF.

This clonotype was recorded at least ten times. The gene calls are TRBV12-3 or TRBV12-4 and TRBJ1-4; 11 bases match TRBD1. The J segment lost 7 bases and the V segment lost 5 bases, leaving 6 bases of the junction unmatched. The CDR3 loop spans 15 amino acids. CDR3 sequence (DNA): TGTGCCAGCAGTAACACCGGGACAGGGGGTGAAAAACTGTTTTTT. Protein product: CASSNTGTGGEKLFF.

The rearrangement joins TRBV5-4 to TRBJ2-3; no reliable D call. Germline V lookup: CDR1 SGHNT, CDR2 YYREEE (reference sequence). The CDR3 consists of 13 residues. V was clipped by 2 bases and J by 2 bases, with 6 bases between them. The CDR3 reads CASSFSHTDTQYF. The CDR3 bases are TGTGCCAGCAGCTTCTCACACACAGATACGCAGTATTTT.

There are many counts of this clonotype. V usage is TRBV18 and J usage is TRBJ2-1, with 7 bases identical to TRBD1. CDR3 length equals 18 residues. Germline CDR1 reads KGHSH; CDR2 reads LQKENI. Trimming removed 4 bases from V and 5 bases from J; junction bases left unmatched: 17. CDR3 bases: TGTGCCAGCTCACACGGACAGGTCGACTGGACGAATCACAATGAGCAGTTCTTC. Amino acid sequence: CASSHGQVDWTNHNEQFF.

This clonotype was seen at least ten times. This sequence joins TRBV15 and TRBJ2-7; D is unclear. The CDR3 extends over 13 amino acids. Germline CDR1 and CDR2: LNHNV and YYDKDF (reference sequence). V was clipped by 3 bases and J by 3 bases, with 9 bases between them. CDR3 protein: CATSSLDGYEQYF. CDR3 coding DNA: TGTGCCACCAGCAGCCTGGACGGCTACGAGCAGTACTTC.

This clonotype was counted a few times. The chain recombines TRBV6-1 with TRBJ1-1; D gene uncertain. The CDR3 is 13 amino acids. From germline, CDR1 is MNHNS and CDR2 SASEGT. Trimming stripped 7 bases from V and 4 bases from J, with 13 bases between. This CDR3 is CASMRPLGTEAFF. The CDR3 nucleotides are TGTGCCAGCATGAGGCCCCTCGGCACTGAAGCTTTCTTT.